Sequencing of this T cell receptor (beta chain) was carried out in a study of regulatory T cells in long-lasting Graves disease. Construction of TCR beta libraries relied on iRepertoire HTBI primers and on Arm-PCR targeting CDR3 regions. TCRdb fed the multiplex PCR reads into MiXCR, producing one record per CDR3 protein. Of about 530,000 distinct CDR3 sequences listed, more than 15% were seen once; the top ten hold approximately 25%. The CDR3 totals 15 residues. Germline assignment: CDR1 LNHNV and CDR2 YYDKDF (reference sequence). V lost 0 bases and J 3 bases, leaving 8 bases between the germline ends. Time point here: newly diagnosed GD, antithyroid drugs for less than 3 months. From RNA extracted from PBMCs, the TCR library was made. In addition, the sample was reused for a study of T cells in Graves' hyperthyroidism and ophthalmopathy. According to that study: In patients aged 18 to 65, hyperthyroidism was newly diagnosed, with duration under 2 months. First-round RT-PCR targeting the TCR CDR3 was performed with the HTBI primer set.

The receptor comes from a woman aged 40-60 years with Graves disease. The chain links TRBV15 to TRBJ1-4; D not resolved. Sequencing was performed on peripheral blood mononuclear cells (PBMCs), taken at new diagnosis, from a patient treated with antithyroid drugs. The CDR3 here is CATSREGNANEKLFF. Here the CDR3 DNA reads TGTGCCACCAGCAGAGAGGGAAACGCTAATGAAAAACTGTTTTTT.